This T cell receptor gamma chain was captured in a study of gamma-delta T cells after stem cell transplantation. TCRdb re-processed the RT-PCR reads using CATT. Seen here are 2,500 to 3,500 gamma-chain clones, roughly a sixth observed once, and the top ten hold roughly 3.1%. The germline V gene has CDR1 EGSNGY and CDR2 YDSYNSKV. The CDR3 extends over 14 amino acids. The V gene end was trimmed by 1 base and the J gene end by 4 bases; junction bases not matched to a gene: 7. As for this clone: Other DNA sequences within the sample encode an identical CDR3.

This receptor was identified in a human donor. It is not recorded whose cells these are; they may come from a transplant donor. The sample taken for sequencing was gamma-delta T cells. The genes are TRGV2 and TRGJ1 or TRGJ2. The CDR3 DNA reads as TGTGCCACCTGGGACGGCCCAGTCTATTATAAGAAACTCTTT. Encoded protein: CATWDGPVYYKKLF.